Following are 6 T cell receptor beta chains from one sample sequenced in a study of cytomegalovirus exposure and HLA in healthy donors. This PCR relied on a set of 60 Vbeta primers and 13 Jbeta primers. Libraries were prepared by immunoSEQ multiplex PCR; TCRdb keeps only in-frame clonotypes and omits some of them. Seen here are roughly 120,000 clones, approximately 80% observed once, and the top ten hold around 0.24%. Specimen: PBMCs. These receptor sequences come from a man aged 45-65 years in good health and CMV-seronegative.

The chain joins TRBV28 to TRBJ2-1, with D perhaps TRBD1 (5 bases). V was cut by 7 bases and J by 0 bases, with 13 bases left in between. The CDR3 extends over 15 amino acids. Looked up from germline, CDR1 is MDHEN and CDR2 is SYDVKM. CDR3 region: CASKPPGHSYNEQFF. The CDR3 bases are TGTGCCAGCAAGCCCCCAGGGCACTCCTACAATGAGCAGTTCTTC. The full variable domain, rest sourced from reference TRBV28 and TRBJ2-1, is DVKVTQSSRYLVKRTGEKVFLECVQDMDHENMFWYRQDPGLGLRLIYFSYDVKMKEKGDIPEGYSVSREKKERFSLILESASTNQTSMYLCASKPPGHSYNEQFFGPGTRLTVL.

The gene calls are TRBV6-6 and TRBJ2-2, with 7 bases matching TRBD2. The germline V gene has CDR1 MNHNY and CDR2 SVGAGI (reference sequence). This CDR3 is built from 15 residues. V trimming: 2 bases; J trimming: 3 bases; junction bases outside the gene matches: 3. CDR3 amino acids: CASSYRRGDTGELFF. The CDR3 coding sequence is TGTGCCAGCAGTTACCGACGGGGGGACACCGGGGAGCTGTTTTTT.

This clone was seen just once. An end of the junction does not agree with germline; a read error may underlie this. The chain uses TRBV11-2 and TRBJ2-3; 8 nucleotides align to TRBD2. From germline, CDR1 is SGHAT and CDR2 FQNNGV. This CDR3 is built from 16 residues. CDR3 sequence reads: CACSLQRGISTDTQYF. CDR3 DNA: TGTGCCTGCAGCTTACAGCGGGGGATTAGCACAGATACGCAGTATTTT. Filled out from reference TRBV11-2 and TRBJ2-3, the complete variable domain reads EAGVAQSPRYKIIEKRQSVAFWCNPISGHATLYWYQQILGQGPKLLIQFQNNGVVDDSQLPKDRFSAERLKGVDSTLKIQPAKLEDSAVYLCACSLQRGISTDTQYFGPGTRLTVL.

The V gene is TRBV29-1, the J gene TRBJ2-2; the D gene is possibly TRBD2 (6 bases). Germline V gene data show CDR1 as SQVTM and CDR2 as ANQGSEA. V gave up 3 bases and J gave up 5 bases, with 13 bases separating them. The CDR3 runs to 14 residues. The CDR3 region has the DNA TGCAGCGTTGAGCGGGGCAGAGGAACCGGGGAGCTGTTTTTT. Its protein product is CSVERGRGTGELFF.

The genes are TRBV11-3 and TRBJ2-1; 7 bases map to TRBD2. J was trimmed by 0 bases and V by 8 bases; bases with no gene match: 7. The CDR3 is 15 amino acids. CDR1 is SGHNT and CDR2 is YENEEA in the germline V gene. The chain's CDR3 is CASGSGASSYNEQFF. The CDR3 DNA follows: TGTGCCAGCGGCAGCGGGGCGAGCTCCTACAATGAGCAGTTCTTC.

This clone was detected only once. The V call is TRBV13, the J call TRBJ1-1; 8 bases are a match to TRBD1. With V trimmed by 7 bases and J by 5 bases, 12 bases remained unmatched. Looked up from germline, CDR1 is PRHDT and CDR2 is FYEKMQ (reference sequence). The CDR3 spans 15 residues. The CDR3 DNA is TGTGCCAGCACCCCAGGGGGCAGGGGGGAGACTGAAGCTTTCTTT. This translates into CASTPGGRGETEAFF.